This T cell receptor (beta chain) was captured by sequencing in a study of response to subunit inactivated influenza vaccine. Study-wide results and limits: Seasonal influenza vaccination, on each occasion, was suggested by the authors to recruit few new T cells.

Germline V gene sequence: CDR1 LGHDT, CDR2 YNNKEL (reference sequence). V lost 6 bases and J lost 5; bases outside the gene matches: 7. The CDR3 covers 14 residues. TCRdb used MiXCR to reprocess the RT-PCR reads, holding one entry per CDR3 protein. The profile shows a few hundred thousand distinct CDR3 sequences, roughly 22% of them singletons. As concerns this clonotype: The antigen is undetermined.

This specimen consisted of PBMCs from blood, obtained 21 months after vaccination. This sequence was found in a man aged 45 to 70 who received an inactivated influenza vaccine. The rearrangement joins TRBV3-1 to TRBJ2-5; 9 bases fit TRBD2. CDR3 coding DNA: TGTGCCAGCAGACAGCGGGGGGCTAGGGAGACCCAGTACTTC. Amino acid sequence: CASRQRGARETQYF.